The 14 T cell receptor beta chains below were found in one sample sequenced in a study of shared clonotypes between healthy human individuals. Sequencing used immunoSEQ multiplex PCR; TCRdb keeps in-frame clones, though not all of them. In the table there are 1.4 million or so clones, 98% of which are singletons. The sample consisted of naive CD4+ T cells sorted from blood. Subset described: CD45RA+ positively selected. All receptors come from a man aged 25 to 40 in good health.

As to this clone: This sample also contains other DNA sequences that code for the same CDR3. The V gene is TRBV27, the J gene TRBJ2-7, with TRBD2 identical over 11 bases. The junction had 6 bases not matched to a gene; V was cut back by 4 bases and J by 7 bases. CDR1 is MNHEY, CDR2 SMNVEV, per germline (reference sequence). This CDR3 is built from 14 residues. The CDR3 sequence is CASSYSGRAREQYF. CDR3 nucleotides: TGTGCCAGCAGTTATAGCGGGAGGGCCAGGGAGCAGTACTTC.

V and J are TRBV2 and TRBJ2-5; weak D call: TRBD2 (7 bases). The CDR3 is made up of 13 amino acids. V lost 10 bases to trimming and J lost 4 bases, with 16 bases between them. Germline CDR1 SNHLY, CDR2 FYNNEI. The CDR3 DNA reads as TGTGCCAACGACTGGGGGGGCTCAGAGACCCAGTACTTC. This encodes CANDWGGSETQYF.

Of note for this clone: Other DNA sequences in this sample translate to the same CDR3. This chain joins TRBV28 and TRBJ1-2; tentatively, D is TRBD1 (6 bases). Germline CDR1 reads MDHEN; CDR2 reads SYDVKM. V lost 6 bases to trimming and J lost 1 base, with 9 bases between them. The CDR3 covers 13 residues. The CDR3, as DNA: TGTGCCAGCAGACCGGACAGTAACTATGGCTACACCTTC. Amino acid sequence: CASRPDSNYGYTF.

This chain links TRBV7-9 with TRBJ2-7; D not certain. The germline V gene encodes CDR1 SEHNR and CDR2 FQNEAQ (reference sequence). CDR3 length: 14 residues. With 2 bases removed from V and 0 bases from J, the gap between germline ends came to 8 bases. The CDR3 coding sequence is TGTGCCAGCAGCTTACTCGACAACTCCTACGAGCAGTACTTC. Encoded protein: CASSLLDNSYEQYF. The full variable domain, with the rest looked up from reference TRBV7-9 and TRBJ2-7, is DTGVSQNPRHKITKRGQNVTFRCDPISEHNRLYWYRQTLGQGPEFLTYFQNEAQLEKSRLLSDRFSAERPKGSFSTLEIQRTEQGDSAMYLCASSLLDNSYEQYFGPGTRLTVT.

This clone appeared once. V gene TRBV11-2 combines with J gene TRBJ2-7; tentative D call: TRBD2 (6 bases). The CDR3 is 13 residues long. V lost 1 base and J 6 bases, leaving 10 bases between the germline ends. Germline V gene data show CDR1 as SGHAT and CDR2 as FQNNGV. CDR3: CASSLAGVPEQYF. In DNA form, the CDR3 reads TGTGCCAGCAGCTTAGCGGGAGTGCCCGAGCAGTACTTC.

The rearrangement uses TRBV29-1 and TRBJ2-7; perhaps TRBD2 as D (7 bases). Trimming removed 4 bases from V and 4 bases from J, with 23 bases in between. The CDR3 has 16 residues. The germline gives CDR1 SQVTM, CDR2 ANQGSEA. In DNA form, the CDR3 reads TGCAGCGTTGGGGGCCGGGGGGCCCAGGACCCTTACGAGCAGTACTTC. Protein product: CSVGGRGAQDPYEQYF.

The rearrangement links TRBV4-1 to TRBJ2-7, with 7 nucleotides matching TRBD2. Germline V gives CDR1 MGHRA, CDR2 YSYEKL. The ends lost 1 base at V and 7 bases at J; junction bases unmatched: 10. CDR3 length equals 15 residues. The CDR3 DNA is TGCGCCAGCAGCCAAGTACTAGCGCCTGTCGGGGAGCAGTACTTC. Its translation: CASSQVLAPVGEQYF.

In DNA, the CDR3 is TGTGCCAGCTCACCACGGGGGGCGTCTGAAAAACTGTTTTTT. Protein product: CASSPRGASEKLFF. This chain joins TRBV18 and TRBJ1-4, with a tentative D call TRBD1 (6 bases). CDR3 length: 14 amino acids. With 1 base removed from V and 7 bases from J, the gap between germline ends came to 10 bases. CDR1 and CDR2 (germline): KGHSH, LQKENI.

CDR3 DNA: TGTGCCAGCAGCGTCGGACTAGCGGGAGAAAAGCTCTCCTACGAGCAGTACTTC. The encoded protein is CASSVGLAGEKLSYEQYF. This rearrangement joins TRBV9 to TRBJ2-7; 13 nucleotides agree with TRBD2. Unmatched junction bases numbered 8, after V lost 2 bases and J lost 0 bases. Germline V gives CDR1 SGDLS, CDR2 YYNGEE. This CDR3 is 18 amino acids long.

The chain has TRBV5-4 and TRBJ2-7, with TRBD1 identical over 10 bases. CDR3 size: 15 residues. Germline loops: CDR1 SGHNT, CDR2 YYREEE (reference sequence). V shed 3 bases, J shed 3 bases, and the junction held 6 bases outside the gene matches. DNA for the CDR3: TGTGCCAGCAGCTCGCCGGGACAGGGGTTCTACGAGCAGTACTTC. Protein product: CASSSPGQGFYEQYF.

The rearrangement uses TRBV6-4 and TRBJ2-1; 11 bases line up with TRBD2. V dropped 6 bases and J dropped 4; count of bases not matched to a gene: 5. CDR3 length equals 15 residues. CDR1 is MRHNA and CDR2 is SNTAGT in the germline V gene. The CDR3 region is CASSASGGNYNEQFF. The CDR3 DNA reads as TGTGCCAGCAGCGCTAGCGGGGGGAATTACAATGAGCAGTTCTTC.

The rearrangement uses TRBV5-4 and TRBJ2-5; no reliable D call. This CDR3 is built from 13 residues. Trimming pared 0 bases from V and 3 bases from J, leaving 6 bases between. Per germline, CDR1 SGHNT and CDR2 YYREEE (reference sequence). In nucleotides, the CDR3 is TGTGCCAGCAGCTTGGTGGACGAAGAGACCCAGTACTTC. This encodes CASSLVDEETQYF.

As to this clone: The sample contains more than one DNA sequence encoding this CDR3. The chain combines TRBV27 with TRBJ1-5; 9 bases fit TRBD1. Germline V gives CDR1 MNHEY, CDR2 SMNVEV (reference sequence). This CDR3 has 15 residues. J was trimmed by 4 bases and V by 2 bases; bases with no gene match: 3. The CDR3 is CASSLGQGRNQPQHF. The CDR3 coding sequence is TGTGCCAGCAGTTTAGGACAGGGGCGGAATCAGCCCCAGCATTTT.

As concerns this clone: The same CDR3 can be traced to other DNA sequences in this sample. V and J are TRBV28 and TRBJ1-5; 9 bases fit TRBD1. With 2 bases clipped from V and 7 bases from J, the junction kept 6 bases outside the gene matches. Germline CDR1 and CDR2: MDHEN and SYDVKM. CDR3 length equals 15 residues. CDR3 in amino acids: CASSLRDRDNQPQHF. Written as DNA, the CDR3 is TGTGCCAGCAGTTTACGGGACAGGGACAACCAGCCCCAGCATTTT.